This TCR beta chain was sequenced for a study of cytomegalovirus exposure and HLA in healthy donors. Study-wide points: An analysis that was carried out later associated 16,000 or so TCR beta sequences with HLA alleles at 0.05 false discovery rate. Analyses of presence and absence presupposed an approximately uniform sequencing depth across donors.

There are a few counts of this clone. The antigen is undetermined. CDR1 SGHVS and CDR2 FNYEAQ come from the germline V gene. V shed 2 bases and J shed 8 bases, with 9 bases lying between them. This CDR3 comprises 13 residues. PCR was performed using 60 Vbeta and 13 Jbeta primers. Generated by immunoSEQ multiplex PCR, the TCRdb table keeps only in-frame clones and is missing some. The sample lists roughly 160,000 clones, roughly 80% seen once, with roughly 3.7% in the top ten. This sequence joins TRBV7-6 and TRBJ2-2; no clear D. The receptor was isolated from a man aged 25-40 years in good health and CMV-seropositive. Material: PBMCs. This CDR3 is CASSLTRGGELFF. The CDR3 region has the DNA TGTGCCAGCAGCTTAACCCGAGGTGGGGAGCTGTTTTTT.